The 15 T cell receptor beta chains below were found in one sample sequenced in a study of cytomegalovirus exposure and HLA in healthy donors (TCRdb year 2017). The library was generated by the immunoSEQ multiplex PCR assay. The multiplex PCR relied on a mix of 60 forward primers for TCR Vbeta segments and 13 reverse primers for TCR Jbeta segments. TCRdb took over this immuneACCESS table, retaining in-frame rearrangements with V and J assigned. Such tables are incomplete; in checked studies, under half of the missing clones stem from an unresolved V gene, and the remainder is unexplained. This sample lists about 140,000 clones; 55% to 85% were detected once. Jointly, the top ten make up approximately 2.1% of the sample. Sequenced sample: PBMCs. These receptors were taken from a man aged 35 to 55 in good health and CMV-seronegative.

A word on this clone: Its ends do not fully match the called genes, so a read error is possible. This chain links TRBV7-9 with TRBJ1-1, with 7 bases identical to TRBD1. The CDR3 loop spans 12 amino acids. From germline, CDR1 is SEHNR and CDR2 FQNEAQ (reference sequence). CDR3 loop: CSSSPDRAEAFF. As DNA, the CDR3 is TGTTCCAGCAGCCCCGACAGGGCTGAAGCTTTCTTT.

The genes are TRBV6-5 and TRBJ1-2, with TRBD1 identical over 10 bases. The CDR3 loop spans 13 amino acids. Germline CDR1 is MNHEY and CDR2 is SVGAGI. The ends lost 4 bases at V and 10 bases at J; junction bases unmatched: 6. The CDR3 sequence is CASSFPGTGAYTF. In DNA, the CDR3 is TGTGCCAGCAGTTTCCCCGGGACAGGGGCCTACACCTTC.

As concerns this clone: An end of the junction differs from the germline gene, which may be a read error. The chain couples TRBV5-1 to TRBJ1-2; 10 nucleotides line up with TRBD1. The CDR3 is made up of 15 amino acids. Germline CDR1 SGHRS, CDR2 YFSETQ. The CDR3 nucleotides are TGCGCCAGCAGCCCGGCGACAGGGGGCGACTATGGCTACCCCTTC. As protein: CASSPATGGDYGYPF.

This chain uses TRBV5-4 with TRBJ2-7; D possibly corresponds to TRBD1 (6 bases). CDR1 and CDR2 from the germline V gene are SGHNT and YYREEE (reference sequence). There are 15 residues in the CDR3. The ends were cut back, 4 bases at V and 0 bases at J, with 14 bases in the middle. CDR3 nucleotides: TGTGCCAGCAGCGTGACAGGACTCAGCTCCTACGAGCAGTACTTC. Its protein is CASSVTGLSSYEQYF.

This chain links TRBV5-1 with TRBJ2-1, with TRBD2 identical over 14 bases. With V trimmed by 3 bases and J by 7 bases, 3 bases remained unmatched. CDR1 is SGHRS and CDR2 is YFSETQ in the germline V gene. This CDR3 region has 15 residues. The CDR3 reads CASSSGLAGENEQFF. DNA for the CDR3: TGCGCCAGCAGCTCGGGACTAGCGGGGGAGAATGAGCAGTTCTTC.

CDR3 loop: CASNRQGARAFF. DNA of the CDR3: TGTGCCAGCAATCGGCAGGGGGCGCGAGCTTTCTTT. The gene calls are TRBV6-5 and TRBJ1-1; TRBD1 aligns across 8 bases. The CDR3 is made up of 12 amino acids. Germline trimming cut 7 bases from V and 10 bases from J; bases unmatched to any gene: 8. In germline, CDR1 is MNHEY, CDR2 SVGAGI.

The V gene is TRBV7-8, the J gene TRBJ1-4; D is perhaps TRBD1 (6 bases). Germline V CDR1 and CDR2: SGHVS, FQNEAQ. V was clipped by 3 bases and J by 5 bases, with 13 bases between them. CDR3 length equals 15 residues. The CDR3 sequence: CASSFETGTNEKLFF. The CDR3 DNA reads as TGTGCCAGCAGCTTTGAGACAGGAACGAATGAAAAACTGTTTTTT.

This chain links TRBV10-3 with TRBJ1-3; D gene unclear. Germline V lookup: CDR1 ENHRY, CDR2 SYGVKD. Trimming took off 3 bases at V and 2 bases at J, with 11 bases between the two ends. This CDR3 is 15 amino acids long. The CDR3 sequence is CAISDAGRTGNTIYF. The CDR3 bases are TGTGCCATCAGTGACGCGGGAAGAACTGGAAACACCATATATTTT.

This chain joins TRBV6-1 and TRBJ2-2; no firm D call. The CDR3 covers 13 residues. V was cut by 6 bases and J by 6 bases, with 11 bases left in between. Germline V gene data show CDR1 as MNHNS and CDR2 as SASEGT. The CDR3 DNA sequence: TGTGCCAGCAGCCTTAGACGGGCCGGGGAGCTGTTTTTT. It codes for CASSLRRAGELFF.

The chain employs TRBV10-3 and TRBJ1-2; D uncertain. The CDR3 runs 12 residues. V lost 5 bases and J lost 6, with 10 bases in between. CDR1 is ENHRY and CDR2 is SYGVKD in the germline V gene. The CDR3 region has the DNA TGTGCCATCAGTCTTACTAAGGATGGCTACACCTTC. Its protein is CAISLTKDGYTF.

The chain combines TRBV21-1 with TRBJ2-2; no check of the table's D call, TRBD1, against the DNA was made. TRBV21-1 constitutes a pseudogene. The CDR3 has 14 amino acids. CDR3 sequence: CASSQGKNTGELFF. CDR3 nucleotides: TGTGCCAGCAGCCAGGGGAAGAACACCGGGGAGCTGTTTTTT.

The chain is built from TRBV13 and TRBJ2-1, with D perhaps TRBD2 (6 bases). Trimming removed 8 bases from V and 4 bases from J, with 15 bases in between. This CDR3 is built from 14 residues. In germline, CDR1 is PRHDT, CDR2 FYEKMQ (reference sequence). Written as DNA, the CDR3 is TGTGCCAGCGGCCGGACTCGGGAGTACAATGAGCAGTTCTTC. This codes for CASGRTREYNEQFF.

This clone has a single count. The CDR3 protein is CASSLAGSGRETQYF. The CDR3 DNA reads as TGCGCCAGCAGCTTGGCTGGTAGCGGGAGGGAGACCCAGTACTTC. This rearrangement joins TRBV5-1 to TRBJ2-5; 10 bases fit TRBD2. J gave up 5 bases and V 0 bases, and 4 bases lay outside the gene matches. Looked up from germline, CDR1 is SGHRS and CDR2 is YFSETQ. This CDR3 is 15 amino acids long.

The CDR3 DNA is TGCGCCAGCAGCCCCGGGACTAGCGGGAGGGCTGGTGATACGCAGTATTTT. Its translation is CASSPGTSGRAGDTQYF. The chain uses TRBV5-1 and TRBJ2-3; 16 nucleotides match TRBD2. There are 17 residues in the CDR3. The germline CDR1 and CDR2 sequences are SGHRS and YFSETQ. Trimming removed 4 bases from V and 6 bases from J; junction bases left unmatched: 8.

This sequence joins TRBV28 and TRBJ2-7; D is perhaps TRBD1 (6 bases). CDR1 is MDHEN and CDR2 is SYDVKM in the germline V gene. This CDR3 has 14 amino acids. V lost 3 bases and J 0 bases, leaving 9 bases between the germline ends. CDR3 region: CASSFGGLSYEQYF. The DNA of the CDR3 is TGTGCCAGCAGTTTTGGGGGCCTCTCCTACGAGCAGTACTTC. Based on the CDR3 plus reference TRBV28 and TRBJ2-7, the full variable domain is DVKVTQSSRYLVKRTGEKVFLECVQDMDHENMFWYRQDPGLGLRLIYFSYDVKMKEKGDIPEGYSVSREKKERFSLILESASTNQTSMYLCASSFGGLSYEQYFGPGTRLTVT.